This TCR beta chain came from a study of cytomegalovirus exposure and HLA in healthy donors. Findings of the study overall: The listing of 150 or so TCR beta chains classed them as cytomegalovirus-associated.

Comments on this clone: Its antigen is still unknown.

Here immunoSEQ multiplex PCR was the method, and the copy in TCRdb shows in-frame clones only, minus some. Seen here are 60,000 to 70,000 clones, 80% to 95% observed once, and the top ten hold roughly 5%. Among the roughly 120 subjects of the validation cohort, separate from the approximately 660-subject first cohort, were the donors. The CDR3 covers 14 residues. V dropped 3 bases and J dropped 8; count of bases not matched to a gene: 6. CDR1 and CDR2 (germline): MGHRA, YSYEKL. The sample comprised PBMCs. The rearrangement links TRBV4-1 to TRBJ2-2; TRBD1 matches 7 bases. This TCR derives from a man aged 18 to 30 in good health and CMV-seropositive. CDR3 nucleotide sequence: TGCGCCAGCAGCCACTGGACAGGCCCGGGGGAGCTGTTTTTT. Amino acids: CASSHWTGPGELFF.